This T cell receptor (beta chain) was profiled in a study of beta chain features in type 1 diabetes. Study information: Patients were similar to healthy donors in age and gender (as well as in cell yields).

The entirety of the isolated RNA underwent reverse transcription, so expressed TCRB transcripts were sequenced. Clones were sequenced by immunoSEQ multiplex PCR, and TCRdb holds only the in-frame ones, with some missing. The sample includes 300,000 to 350,000 clones, roughly 13% seen only once; the top ten take over 0.014%. This clone was seen a few times. The antigen is undetermined. Germline lookup yields CDR1 SQVTM and CDR2 ANQGSEA. V trimming: 2 bases; J trimming: 5 bases; junction bases outside the gene matches: 11. This CDR3 spans 15 amino acids. Overall study results and limits: Type 1 diabetes patients had TCRB CDR3s that were shorter (moderately but significantly so) in all four CD4+ subsets.

Sort purity for all populations was recorded as exceeding 98%. Sequenced material: naive CD4+ T cells from blood. This chain links TRBV29-1 with TRBJ2-5, with 7 positions matching TRBD2. The TCR was taken from a woman under 30 with type 1 diabetes. The CDR3 DNA reads as TGCAGCGTTGAAAGATGGGGGAGGGCCGGTGAGACCCAGTACTTC. Translating gives CSVERWGRAGETQYF.